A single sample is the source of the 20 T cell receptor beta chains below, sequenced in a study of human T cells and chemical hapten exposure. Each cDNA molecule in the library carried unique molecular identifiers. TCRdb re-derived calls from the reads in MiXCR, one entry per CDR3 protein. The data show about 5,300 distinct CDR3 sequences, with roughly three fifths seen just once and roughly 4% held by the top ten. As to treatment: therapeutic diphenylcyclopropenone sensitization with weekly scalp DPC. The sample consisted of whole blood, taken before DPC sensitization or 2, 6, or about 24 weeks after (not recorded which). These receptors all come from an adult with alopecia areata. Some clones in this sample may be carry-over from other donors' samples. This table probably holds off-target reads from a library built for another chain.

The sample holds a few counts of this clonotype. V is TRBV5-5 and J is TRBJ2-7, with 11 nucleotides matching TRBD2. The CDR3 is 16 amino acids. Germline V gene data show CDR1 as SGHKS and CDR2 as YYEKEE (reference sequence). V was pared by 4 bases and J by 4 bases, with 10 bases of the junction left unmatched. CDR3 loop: CASSLGTSGGVYEQYF. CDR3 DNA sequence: TGTGCCAGCAGCCTAGGGACTAGCGGTGGGGTTTACGAGCAGTACTTC.

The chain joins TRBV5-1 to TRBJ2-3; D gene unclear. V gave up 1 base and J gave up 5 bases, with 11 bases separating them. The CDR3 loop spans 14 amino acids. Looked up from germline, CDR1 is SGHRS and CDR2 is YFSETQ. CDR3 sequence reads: CASSLYGVRDTQYF. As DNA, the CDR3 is TGCGCCAGCAGCTTGTATGGGGTTAGAGATACGCAGTATTTT.

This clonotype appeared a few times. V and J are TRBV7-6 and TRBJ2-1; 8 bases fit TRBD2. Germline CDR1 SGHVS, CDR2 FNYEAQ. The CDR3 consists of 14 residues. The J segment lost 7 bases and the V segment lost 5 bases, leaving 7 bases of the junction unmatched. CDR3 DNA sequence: TGTGCCAGCAGCCTCAAGCGGGAGTTAAATGAGCAGTTCTTC. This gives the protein CASSLKRELNEQFF.

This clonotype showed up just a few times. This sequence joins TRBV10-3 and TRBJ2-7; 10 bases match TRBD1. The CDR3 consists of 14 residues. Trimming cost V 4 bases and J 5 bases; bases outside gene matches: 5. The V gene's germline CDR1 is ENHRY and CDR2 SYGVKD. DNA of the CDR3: TGTGCCATCAGTGGCGGGACAGGGGTAAACGAGCAGTACTTC. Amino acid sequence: CAISGGTGVNEQYF.

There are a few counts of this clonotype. Here the CDR3 DNA reads TGCGCCAGCAGCTCCTCGGGGCTAGCCGCCGACGAGCAGTACTTC. This encodes CASSSSGLAADEQYF. The chain joins TRBV5-1 to TRBJ2-7, with D perhaps given as TRBD1 or TRBD2 (5 bases each). V shed 3 bases and J shed 5 bases, with 18 bases lying between them. CDR1 and CDR2 (germline): SGHRS, YFSETQ. The length of the CDR3 is 15 residues.

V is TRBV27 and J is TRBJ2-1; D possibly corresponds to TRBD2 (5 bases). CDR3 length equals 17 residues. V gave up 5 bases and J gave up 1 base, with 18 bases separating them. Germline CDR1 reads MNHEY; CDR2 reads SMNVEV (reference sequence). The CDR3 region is CASSPPMGSLSYNEQFF. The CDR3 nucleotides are TGTGCCAGCAGTCCCCCGATGGGGAGCCTTTCCTACAATGAGCAGTTCTTC.

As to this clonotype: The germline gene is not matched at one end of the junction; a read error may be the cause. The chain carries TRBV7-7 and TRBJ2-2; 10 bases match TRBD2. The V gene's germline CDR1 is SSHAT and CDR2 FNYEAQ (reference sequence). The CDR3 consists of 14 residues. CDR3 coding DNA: TGTGCTAGCAGCTTACTAGCGGGGACCGGGGAGCTGTTTTTT. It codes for CASSLLAGTGELFF.

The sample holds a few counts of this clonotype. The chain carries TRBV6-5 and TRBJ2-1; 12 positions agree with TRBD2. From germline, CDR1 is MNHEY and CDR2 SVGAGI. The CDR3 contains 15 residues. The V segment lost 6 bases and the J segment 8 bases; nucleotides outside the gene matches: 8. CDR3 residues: CASRRLAGARDEQFF. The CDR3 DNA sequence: TGTGCCAGCAGACGACTAGCGGGAGCAAGGGATGAGCAGTTCTTC.

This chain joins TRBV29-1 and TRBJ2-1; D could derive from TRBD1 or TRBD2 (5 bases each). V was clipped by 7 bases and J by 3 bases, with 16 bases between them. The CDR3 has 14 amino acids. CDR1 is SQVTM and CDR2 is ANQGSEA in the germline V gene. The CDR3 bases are TGCAGCGCCGGGACCCAGAGTCTCTACAATGAGCAGTTCTTC. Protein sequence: CSAGTQSLYNEQFF.

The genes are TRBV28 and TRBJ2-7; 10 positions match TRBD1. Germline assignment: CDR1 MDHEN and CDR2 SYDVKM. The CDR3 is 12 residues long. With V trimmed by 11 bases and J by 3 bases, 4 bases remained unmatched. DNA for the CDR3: TGTGCCGCGGGACAGGGGATCTACGAGCAGTACTTC. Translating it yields CAAGQGIYEQYF.

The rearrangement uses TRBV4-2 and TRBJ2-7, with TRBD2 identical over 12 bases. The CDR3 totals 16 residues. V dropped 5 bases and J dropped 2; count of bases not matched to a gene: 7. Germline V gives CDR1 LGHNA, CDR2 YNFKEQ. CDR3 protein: CASSTLLAGGPYEQYF. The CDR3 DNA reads TGTGCCAGCAGCACACTTCTAGCGGGAGGGCCCTACGAGCAGTACTTC.

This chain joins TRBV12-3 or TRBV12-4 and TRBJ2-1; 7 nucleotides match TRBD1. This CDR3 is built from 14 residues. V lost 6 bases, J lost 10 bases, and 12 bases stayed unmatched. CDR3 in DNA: TGTGCCAGCAGGACCAGGACAGGCCTGTGGGAGCAGTTCTTC. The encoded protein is CASRTRTGLWEQFF.

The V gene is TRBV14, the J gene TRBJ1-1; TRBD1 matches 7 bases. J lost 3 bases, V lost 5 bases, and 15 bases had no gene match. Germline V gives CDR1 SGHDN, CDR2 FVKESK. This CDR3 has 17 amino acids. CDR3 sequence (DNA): TGTGCCAGCAGCTTCCCTTGGTTCCCAGGGGGGGACACTGAAGCTTTCTTT. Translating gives CASSFPWFPGGDTEAFF.

The CDR3 nucleotides are TGTGCCAGCACCGGACAGTCCACAGATACGCAGTATTTT. Its protein is CASTGQSTDTQYF. The rearrangement links TRBV7-2 to TRBJ2-3; possibly TRBD1 for D (6 bases). V was cut by 7 bases and J by 2 bases, with 10 bases left in between. Germline lookup yields CDR1 SGHTA and CDR2 FQGNSA. This CDR3 spans 13 amino acids.

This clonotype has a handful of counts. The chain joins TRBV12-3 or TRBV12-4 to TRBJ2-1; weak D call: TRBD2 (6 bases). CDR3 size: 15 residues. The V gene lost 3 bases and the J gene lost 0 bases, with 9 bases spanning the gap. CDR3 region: CASSFSGSSYNEQFF. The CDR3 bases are TGTGCCAGCAGTTTTAGCGGTAGCTCCTACAATGAGCAGTTCTTC.

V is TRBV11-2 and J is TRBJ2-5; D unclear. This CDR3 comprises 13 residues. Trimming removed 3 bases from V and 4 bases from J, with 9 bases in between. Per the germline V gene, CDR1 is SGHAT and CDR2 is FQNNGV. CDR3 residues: CASSLSLRETQYF. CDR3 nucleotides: TGTGCCAGCAGCTTGTCCCTCCGAGAGACCCAGTACTTC.

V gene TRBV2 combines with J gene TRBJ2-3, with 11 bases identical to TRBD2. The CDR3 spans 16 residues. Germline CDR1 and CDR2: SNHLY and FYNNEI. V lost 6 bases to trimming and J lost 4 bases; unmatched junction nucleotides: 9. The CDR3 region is CASRRTSGSLSDTQYF. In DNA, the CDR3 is TGTGCCAGCAGACGTACTAGCGGGAGCCTTTCAGATACGCAGTATTTT.

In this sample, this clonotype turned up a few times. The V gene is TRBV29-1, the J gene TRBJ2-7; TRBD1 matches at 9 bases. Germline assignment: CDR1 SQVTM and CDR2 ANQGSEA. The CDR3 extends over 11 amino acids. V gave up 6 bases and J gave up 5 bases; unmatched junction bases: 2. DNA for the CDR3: TGCAGCGTGGACAGGGGTCACGAGCAGTACTTC. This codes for CSVDRGHEQYF.

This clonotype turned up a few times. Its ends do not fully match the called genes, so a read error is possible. This CDR3 is CASTLAASTDTQYF. The CDR3 DNA follows: TGTGCCAGCACCTTAGCGGCCAGCACAGATACGCAGTATTTT. The chain carries TRBV11-2 and TRBJ2-3, with D perhaps matching TRBD2 (6 bases). There are 14 residues in the CDR3. The V gene's germline CDR1 is SGHAT and CDR2 FQNNGV.

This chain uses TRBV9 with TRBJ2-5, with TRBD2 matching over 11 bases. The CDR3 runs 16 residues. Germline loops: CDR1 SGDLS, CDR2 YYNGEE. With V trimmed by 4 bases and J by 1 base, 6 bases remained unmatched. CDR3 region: CASSLRLAGSQETQYF. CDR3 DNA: TGTGCCAGCAGCTTACGACTAGCGGGGTCCCAAGAGACCCAGTACTTC.